This T cell receptor (beta chain) emerged from a study of PD-1 blockade in classical Hodgkin lymphoma. Study findings and constraints: Newly diagnosed patients were reported to exhibit reduced baseline TCR diversity relative to healthy donors. Patients starting nivolumab less than 1 year after ASCT had lower diversity and were excluded from later analyses. Significantly greater TCR diversity emerged by C4D1 in CD4+ cells but not CD8+ cells.

This clone was picked up a small number of times. Its target is not known. Method: immunoSEQ multiplex PCR; TCRdb's copy keeps in-frame clones and lacks some. The sample holds 20,000 to 30,000 clones, 69% seen once. The patients all showed relapse after autologous stem cell transplantation, while their brentuximab vedotin exposure varied. Classification of best responses gave complete response, partial response or progressive disease. This CDR3 is 14 amino acids long. V was shortened by 0 bases and J by 10 bases, with 15 bases between the two germline ends. Germline assignment: CDR1 MNHEY and CDR2 SMNVEV (reference sequence).

This chain links TRBV27 with TRBJ1-1; D is unresolved. The sample was peripheral blood mononuclear cells (PBMCs), taken at baseline. The clonotype comes from a human donor with classical Hodgkin lymphoma. For the CDR3, the DNA is TGTGCCAGCAGTTTATCGCTCTCACAGTGGGGAGCTTTCTTT. Translation gives CASSLSLSQWGAFF.